These 25 T cell receptor beta chains were all obtained from the same sample, sequenced in a study of PD-1 blockade in classical Hodgkin lymphoma. Sequencing used immunoSEQ multiplex PCR; TCRdb keeps in-frame clones, though not all of them. The sample yields approximately 17,000 clones, around 86% seen once. Each of the patients experienced relapse following autologous stem cell transplantation, and their brentuximab vedotin exposure differed. Specimen: peripheral blood mononuclear cells (PBMCs), collected at baseline. The receptors were sampled from a human donor with classical Hodgkin lymphoma.

This clone has just a few counts. The rearrangement joins TRBV30 to TRBJ1-5; possible D gene TRBD1, 6 bases. V was trimmed by 3 bases and J by 5 bases, leaving 11 bases between them. The CDR3 runs 13 residues. The germline CDR1 and CDR2 sequences are GTSNPN and SVGIG (reference sequence). CDR3 in DNA: TGTGCCTGGAGCGGATCAGGGGATCAGCCCCAGCATTTT. Protein: CAWSGSGDQPQHF.

Points on this clone: A much bigger clone sits one base away, suggesting this may be a read error. The rearrangement links TRBV27 to TRBJ1-3; D gene uncertain. The germline V gene encodes CDR1 MNHEY and CDR2 SMNVEV (reference sequence). The CDR3 contains 15 residues. The CDR3 loop reads CASSLSGSSGSTIYF. DNA of the CDR3: TGTGCCAGCAGTTTATCGGGGAGCTCTGGAAGCACCATATATTTT.

This clone was seen just once. This sequence joins TRBV7-6 and TRBJ1-4, with D unresolved. Germline V lookup: CDR1 SGHVS, CDR2 FNYEAQ. The CDR3 has 17 amino acids. The V end lost 1 base, the J end lost 0 bases, and 12 bases lay between the germline ends. DNA of the CDR3: TGTGCCAGCAGCTTAGTGGGCAGAATTGCAACTAATGAAAAACTGTTTTTT. Amino acid sequence: CASSLVGRIATNEKLFF.

The rearrangement joins TRBV28 to TRBJ2-7, with 9 positions matching TRBD2. V trimming: 3 bases; J trimming: 3 bases; junction bases outside the gene matches: 6. This CDR3 has 15 residues. CDR1 and CDR2 (germline): MDHEN, SYDVKM. The CDR3 protein is CASSFLLAGNYEQYF. The CDR3 region has the DNA TGTGCCAGCAGTTTTCTGCTAGCGGGAAACTACGAGCAGTACTTC.

The V call is TRBV6-6, the J call TRBJ1-2; unclear D gene. This CDR3 spans 12 amino acids. Between the trimmed V and J ends, which lost 8 bases and 2 bases, there was a span of 9 bases. The germline V gene encodes CDR1 MNHNY and CDR2 SVGAGI (reference sequence). CDR3 residues: CASPHRNYGYTF. CDR3 sequence (DNA): TGTGCCAGCCCCCACAGAAACTATGGCTACACCTTC.

The V call is TRBV4-1, the J call TRBJ2-2, with D possibly TRBD2 on 7 matching bases. The V and J ends lost 5 bases and 6 bases respectively, with 16 bases between them. The CDR3 covers 15 residues. Per germline, CDR1 MGHRA and CDR2 YSYEKL. Here the CDR3 reads CASSFLAEGAGELFF. CDR3 nucleotides: TGCGCCAGCAGCTTCCTAGCGGAGGGGGCCGGGGAGCTGTTTTTT.

The chain couples TRBV30 to TRBJ2-7; a possible D gene is TRBD1 (6 bases). The CDR3 runs to 13 residues. Germline assignment: CDR1 GTSNPN and CDR2 SVGIG (reference sequence). The V gene lost 5 bases and the J gene lost 3 bases, with 14 bases spanning the gap. The CDR3 nucleotides are TGTGCCTGGGGTAGGGGGAGCATCTACGAGCAGTACTTC. The encoded protein is CAWGRGSIYEQYF.

The count of this clone is one. The chain links TRBV18 to TRBJ2-3, with TRBD2 identical over 11 bases. Germline lookup yields CDR1 KGHSH and CDR2 LQKENI. CDR3 length equals 19 residues. V trimming: 0 bases; J trimming: 2 bases; junction bases outside the gene matches: 10. This chain's CDR3 is CASSPPKWLAGGDTDTQYF. CDR3 coding DNA: TGTGCCAGCTCACCACCAAAATGGCTAGCGGGGGGTGACACAGATACGCAGTATTTT.

The genes are TRBV7-9 and TRBJ2-3; the D is unclear. V lost 6 bases and J lost 2, with 6 bases in between. Germline CDR1 is SEHNR and CDR2 is FQNEAQ (reference sequence). The CDR3 covers 12 residues. CDR3 sequence: CASRPSTDTQYF. The CDR3 DNA sequence: TGTGCCAGCAGGCCCTCCACAGATACGCAGTATTTT.

V and J are TRBV6-1 and TRBJ2-7, with 8 nucleotides matching TRBD2. The germline gives CDR1 MNHNS, CDR2 SASEGT. The trim removed 10 bases at V and 0 bases at J, leaving 11 bases unmatched. The CDR3 runs 15 residues. As DNA, the CDR3 is TGTGCCATTACGCGAGCGGGAGACCCCTCCTACGAGCAGTACTTC. As protein: CAITRAGDPSYEQYF.

V gene TRBV6-6 combines with J gene TRBJ1-5; D remains unclear. Germline values: CDR1 MNHNY, CDR2 SVGAGI (reference sequence). Trimming removed 2 bases from V and 6 bases from J, with 11 bases in between. CDR3 size: 14 residues. CDR3 amino acids: CASSYDVKGQPQHF. The CDR3 DNA follows: TGTGCCAGCAGTTACGACGTCAAGGGTCAGCCCCAGCATTTT.

The V gene is TRBV7-9, the J gene TRBJ2-3, with TRBD2 matching 12 bases. V lost 8 bases, J lost 5 bases, and 5 bases stayed unmatched. The CDR3 totals 14 residues. The germline gives CDR1 SEHNR, CDR2 FQNEAQ (reference sequence). The CDR3 protein is CASAWTSGEDTQYF. CDR3 DNA sequence: TGTGCCAGCGCTTGGACTAGCGGGGAAGATACGCAGTATTTT.

This CDR3 is CASSSRATGTYEQYF. For the CDR3, the DNA is TGTGCCAGCAGTTCCCGGGCCACAGGGACCTACGAGCAGTACTTC. The chain combines TRBV27 with TRBJ2-7, with D possibly matching TRBD1 (6 bases). Looked up from germline, CDR1 is MNHEY and CDR2 is SMNVEV (reference sequence). The CDR3 contains 15 residues. V lost 4 bases and J 2 bases, leaving 15 bases between the germline ends.

The chain has TRBV11-3 and TRBJ2-7, with 10 bases aligning to TRBD1. Germline lookup yields CDR1 SGHNT and CDR2 YENEEA. J was trimmed by 4 bases and V by 2 bases; bases with no gene match: 8. This CDR3 has 16 amino acids. This chain's CDR3 is CASSLSDGTGVYEQYF. Here the CDR3 DNA reads TGTGCCAGCAGCTTATCGGATGGGACAGGGGTATACGAGCAGTACTTC.

V and J are TRBV7-9 and TRBJ2-5; D ambiguous. V was trimmed by 2 bases and J by 2 bases, leaving 9 bases between them. From germline, CDR1 is SEHNR and CDR2 FQNEAQ (reference sequence). There are 14 residues in the CDR3. The CDR3 region is CASSLPSGQETQYF. Here the CDR3 DNA reads TGTGCCAGCAGCTTACCCTCCGGGCAAGAGACCCAGTACTTC.

Notes on this clone: This same CDR3 is encoded by further DNA sequences in the sample. The chain is built from TRBV20-1 and TRBJ2-7; D remains ambiguous. The CDR3 has 10 residues. CDR1 is DFQATT and CDR2 is SNEGSKA in the germline V gene (reference sequence). The V end was cut by 3 bases, the J end by 5 bases, with 5 bases between. The CDR3 here is CSASDHEQYF. The CDR3 region has the DNA TGCAGTGCTAGTGACCACGAGCAGTACTTC.

The chain recombines TRBV28 with TRBJ1-2; D call uncertain. V lost 0 bases, J lost 0 bases, and 11 bases lay in between. The germline gives CDR1 MDHEN, CDR2 SYDVKM. CDR3 length: 16 residues. CDR3 in amino acids: CASSLWAGRANYGYTF. In DNA, the CDR3 is TGTGCCAGCAGTTTATGGGCGGGGAGAGCTAACTATGGCTACACCTTC.

The rearrangement links TRBV27 to TRBJ2-7; 7 bases align to TRBD2. This CDR3 has 16 residues. Germline V gene sequence: CDR1 MNHEY, CDR2 SMNVEV (reference sequence). V lost 0 bases to trimming and J lost 4 bases; unmatched junction nucleotides: 9. The CDR3 protein is CASSLSLASGLYEQYF. The CDR3 DNA is TGTGCCAGCAGTTTATCGTTGGCTAGCGGACTATACGAGCAGTACTTC.

The rearrangement joins TRBV19 to TRBJ1-1, with D possibly TRBD1 on 5 matching bases. Germline V gene sequence: CDR1 LNHDA, CDR2 SQIVND (reference sequence). Trimming shortened V by 5 bases and J by 2 bases, and 12 bases separated the two germline ends. The CDR3 is 14 residues long. The CDR3 sequence: CASSWGRGNTEAFF. The CDR3 nucleotides read TGTGCCAGTAGTTGGGGCCGGGGAAACACTGAAGCTTTCTTT.

The rearrangement links TRBV25-1 to TRBJ2-6, with D unclear. Germline-derived CDR1 and CDR2 are MGHDK and SYGVNS. The CDR3 contains 16 residues. V was clipped by 6 bases and J by 2 bases, with 14 bases between them. As DNA, the CDR3 is TGTGCCAGCAGCGCTACAAGGTCTGCTGGGGCCAACGTCCTGACTTTC. Amino acid sequence: CASSATRSAGANVLTF.

This clone counts as medium-sized. This chain uses TRBV29-1 with TRBJ1-2; TRBD1 is a possible D gene (6 bases). V shed 6 bases and J shed 8 bases, with 16 bases lying between them. The CDR3 runs 12 residues. Germline CDR1 and CDR2: SQVTM and ANQGSEA. CDR3 sequence: CSVPGTPGGYTF. The CDR3 DNA is TGCAGCGTCCCCGGGACACCCGGAGGCTACACCTTC.

This clone has a handful of counts. The identical CDR3 is also encoded by other nucleotide sequences in the sample. The V and J genes are TRBV11-2 and TRBJ2-1, with 11 bases identical to TRBD2. The length of the CDR3 is 15 residues. The trim removed 3 bases at V and 4 bases at J, leaving 2 bases unmatched. CDR1 and CDR2 (germline): SGHAT, FQNNGV. DNA of the CDR3: TGTGCCAGCAGCTTGGGACTAGCGGAATACAATGAGCAGTTCTTC. Amino acid sequence: CASSLGLAEYNEQFF.

This clone was seen more than once but under ten times. The chain recombines TRBV25-1 with TRBJ1-6, with D uncertain. V lost 6 bases to trimming and J lost 4 bases, with 7 bases between them. The germline V gene has CDR1 MGHDK and CDR2 SYGVNS. The CDR3 runs to 13 residues. CDR3 protein: CASSMAYNSPLHF. The CDR3 region has the DNA TGTGCCAGCAGCATGGCATATAATTCACCCCTCCACTTT.

V gene TRBV13 combines with J gene TRBJ2-3, with 7 bases fitting TRBD2. The CDR3 is made up of 16 amino acids. Germline-derived CDR1 and CDR2 are PRHDT and FYEKMQ (reference sequence). Trimming cost V 7 bases and J 7 bases; bases outside gene matches: 17. The CDR3 nucleotides read TGTGCCAGCACCCGGTCACAGCGGGGATTCGCAAATACGCAGTATTTT. Encoded protein: CASTRSQRGFANTQYF.

Comment on this clone: The same CDR3 also results from other DNA sequences found in this sample. The chain joins TRBV2 to TRBJ2-2, with D maybe TRBD1 (6 bases). This CDR3 is built from 13 residues. Germline V lookup: CDR1 SNHLY, CDR2 FYNNEI. V was trimmed by 4 bases and J by 5 bases, leaving 8 bases between them. This CDR3 is CASSVQGTGELFF. The CDR3 DNA reads TGTGCCAGCAGTGTACAGGGTACCGGGGAGCTGTTTTTT.